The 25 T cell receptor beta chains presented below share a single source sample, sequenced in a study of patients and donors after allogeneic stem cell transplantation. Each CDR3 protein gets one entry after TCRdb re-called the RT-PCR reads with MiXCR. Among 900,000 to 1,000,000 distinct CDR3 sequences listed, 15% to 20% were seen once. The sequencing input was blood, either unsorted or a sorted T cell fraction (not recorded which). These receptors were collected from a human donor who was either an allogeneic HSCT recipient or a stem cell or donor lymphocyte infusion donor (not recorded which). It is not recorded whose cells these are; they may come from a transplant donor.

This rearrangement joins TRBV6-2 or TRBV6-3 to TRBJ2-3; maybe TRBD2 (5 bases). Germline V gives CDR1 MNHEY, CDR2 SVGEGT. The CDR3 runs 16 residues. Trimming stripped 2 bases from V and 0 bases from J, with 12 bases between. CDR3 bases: TGTGCCAGCAGTTACGGGTCCGAGGGTAGCACAGATACGCAGTATTTT. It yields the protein CASSYGSEGSTDTQYF.

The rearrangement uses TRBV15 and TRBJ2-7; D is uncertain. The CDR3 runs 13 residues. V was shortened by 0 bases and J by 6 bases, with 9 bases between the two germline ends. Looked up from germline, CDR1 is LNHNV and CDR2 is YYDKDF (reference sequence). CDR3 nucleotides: TGTGCCACCAGCAGAGACCGGGTTCTCGAGCAGTACTTC. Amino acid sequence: CATSRDRVLEQYF.

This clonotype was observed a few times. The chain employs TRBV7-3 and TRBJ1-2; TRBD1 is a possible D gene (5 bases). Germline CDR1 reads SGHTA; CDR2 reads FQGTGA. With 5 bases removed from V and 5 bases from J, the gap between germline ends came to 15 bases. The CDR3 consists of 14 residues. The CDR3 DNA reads TGTGCCAGCAGCGCAACCGGGACTGATTATGGCTACACCTTC. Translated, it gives CASSATGTDYGYTF.

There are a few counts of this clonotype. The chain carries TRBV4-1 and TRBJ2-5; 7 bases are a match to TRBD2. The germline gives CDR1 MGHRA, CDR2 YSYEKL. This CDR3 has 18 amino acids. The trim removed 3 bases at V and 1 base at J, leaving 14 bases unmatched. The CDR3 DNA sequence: TGCGCCAGCAGCCATCCCTTGTCCGCGGGGGATCTCCAAGAGACCCAGTACTTC. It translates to CASSHPLSAGDLQETQYF.

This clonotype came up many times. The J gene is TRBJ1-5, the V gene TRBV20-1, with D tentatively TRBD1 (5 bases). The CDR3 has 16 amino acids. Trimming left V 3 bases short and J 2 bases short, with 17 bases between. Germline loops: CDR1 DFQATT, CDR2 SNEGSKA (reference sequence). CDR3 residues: CSASPGLGERNQPQHF. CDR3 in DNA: TGCAGTGCTAGTCCCGGGTTGGGGGAGCGCAATCAGCCCCAGCATTTT.

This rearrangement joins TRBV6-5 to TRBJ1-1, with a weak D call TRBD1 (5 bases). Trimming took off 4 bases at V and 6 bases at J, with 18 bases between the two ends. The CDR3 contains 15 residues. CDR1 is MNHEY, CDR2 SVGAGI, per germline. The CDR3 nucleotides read TGTGCCAGCAGTTTTCTGGGGGGGGGAATGCCTGAAGCTTTCTTT. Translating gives CASSFLGGGMPEAFF.

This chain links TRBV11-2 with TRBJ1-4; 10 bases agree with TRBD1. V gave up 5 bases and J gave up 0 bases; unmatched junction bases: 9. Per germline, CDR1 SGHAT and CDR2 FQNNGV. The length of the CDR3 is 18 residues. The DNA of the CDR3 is TGTGCCAGCAGCCCGTGGACAGGGGGAATCTCAACTAATGAAAAACTGTTTTTT. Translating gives CASSPWTGGISTNEKLFF.

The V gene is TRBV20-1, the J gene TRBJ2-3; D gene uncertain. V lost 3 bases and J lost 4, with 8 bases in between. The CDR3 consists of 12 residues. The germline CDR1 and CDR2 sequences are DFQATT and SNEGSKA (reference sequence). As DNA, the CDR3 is TGCAGTGCTAGGTTTCAGGCAGATACGCAGTATTTT. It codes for CSARFQADTQYF.

The CDR3 loop is CAWSVEAYEQYF. The DNA for the CDR3 is TGTGCCTGGAGTGTAGAGGCCTACGAGCAGTACTTC. V is TRBV30 and J is TRBJ2-7; the D is unclear. Trimming pared 0 bases from V and 2 bases from J, leaving 5 bases between. The CDR3 length is 12 residues. From germline, CDR1 is GTSNPN and CDR2 SVGIG (reference sequence).

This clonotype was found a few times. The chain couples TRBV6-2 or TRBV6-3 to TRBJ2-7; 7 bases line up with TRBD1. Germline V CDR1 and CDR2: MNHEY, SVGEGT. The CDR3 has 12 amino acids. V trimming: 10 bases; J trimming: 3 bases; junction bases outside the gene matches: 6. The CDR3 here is CATGQARYEQYF. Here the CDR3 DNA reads TGTGCCACCGGACAGGCCCGCTACGAGCAGTACTTC.

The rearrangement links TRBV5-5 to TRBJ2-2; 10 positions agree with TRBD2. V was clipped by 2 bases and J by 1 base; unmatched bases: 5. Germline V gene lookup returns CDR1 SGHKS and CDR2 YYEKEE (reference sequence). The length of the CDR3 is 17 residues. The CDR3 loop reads CASSLPTSGENTGELFF. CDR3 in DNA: TGTGCCAGCAGCTTACCTACTAGCGGGGAGAACACCGGGGAGCTGTTTTTT.

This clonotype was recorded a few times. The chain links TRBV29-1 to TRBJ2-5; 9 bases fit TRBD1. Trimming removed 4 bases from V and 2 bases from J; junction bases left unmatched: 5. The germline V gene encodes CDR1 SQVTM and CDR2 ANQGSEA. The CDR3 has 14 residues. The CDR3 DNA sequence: TGCAGCGTTGGGAAGGGGACAGGGCAAGAGACCCAGTACTTC. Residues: CSVGKGTGQETQYF.

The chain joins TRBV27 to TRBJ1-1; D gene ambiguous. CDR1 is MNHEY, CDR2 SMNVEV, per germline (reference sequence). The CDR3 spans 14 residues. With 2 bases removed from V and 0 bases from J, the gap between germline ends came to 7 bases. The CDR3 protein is CASSLKPMNTEAFF. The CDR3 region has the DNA TGTGCCAGCAGTTTAAAGCCCATGAACACTGAAGCTTTCTTT.

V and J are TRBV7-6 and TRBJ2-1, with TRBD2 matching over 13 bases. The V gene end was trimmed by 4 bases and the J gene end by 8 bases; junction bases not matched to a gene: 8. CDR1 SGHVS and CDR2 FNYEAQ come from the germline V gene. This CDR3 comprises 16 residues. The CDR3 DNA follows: TGTGCCAGCAGCTCCCGATGGACTAGCGGGAGAGATGAGCAGTTCTTC. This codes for CASSSRWTSGRDEQFF.

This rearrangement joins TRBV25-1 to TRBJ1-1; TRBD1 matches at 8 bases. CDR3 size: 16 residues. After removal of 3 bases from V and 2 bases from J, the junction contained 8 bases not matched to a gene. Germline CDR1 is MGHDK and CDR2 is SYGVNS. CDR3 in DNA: TGTGCCAGCAGTGACCCCCACAGGGGGGGTAACACTGAAGCTTTCTTT. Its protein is CASSDPHRGGNTEAFF.

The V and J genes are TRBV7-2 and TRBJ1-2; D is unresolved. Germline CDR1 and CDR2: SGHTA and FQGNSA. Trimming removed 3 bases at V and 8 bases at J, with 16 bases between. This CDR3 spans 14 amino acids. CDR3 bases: TGTGCCAGCAGCTTCCGACGGAGACCAGGCGGCTACACCTTC. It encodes CASSFRRRPGGYTF.

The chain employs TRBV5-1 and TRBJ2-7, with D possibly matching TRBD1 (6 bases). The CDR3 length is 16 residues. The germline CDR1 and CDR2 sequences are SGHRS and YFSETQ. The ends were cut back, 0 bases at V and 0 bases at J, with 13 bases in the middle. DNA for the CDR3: TGCGCCAGCAGCTTGGGGGGGCTGGGGTACTCCTACGAGCAGTACTTC. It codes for CASSLGGLGYSYEQYF.

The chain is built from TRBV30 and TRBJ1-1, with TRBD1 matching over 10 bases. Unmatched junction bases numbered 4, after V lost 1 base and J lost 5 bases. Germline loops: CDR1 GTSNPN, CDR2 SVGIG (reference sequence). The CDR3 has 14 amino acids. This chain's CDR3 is CAWSGGQGRTEAFF. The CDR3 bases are TGTGCCTGGAGTGGGGGACAGGGGAGGACTGAAGCTTTCTTT.

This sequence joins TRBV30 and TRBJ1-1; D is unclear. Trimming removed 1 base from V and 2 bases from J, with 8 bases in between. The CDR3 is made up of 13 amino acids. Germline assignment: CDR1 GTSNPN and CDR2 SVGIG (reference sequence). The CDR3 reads CAWSARENTEAFF. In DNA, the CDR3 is TGTGCCTGGAGTGCACGGGAAAACACTGAAGCTTTCTTT.

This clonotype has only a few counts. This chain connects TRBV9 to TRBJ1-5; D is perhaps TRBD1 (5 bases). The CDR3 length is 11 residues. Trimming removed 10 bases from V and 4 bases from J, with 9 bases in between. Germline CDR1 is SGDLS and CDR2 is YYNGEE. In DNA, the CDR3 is TGTGCCTCTGGGGGGAATCAGCCCCAGCATTTT. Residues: CASGGNQPQHF.

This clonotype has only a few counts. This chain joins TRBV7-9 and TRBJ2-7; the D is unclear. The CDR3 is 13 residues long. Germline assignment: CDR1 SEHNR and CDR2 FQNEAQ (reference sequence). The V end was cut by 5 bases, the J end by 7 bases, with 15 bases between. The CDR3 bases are TGTGCCAGCAGCCCCCCCCAAAGTGTGGAGCAGTACTTC. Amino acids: CASSPPQSVEQYF.

CDR3 residues: CSVERGKSEAFF. The CDR3 region has the DNA TGCAGCGTTGAAAGGGGCAAGTCAGAAGCTTTCTTT. The V and J genes are TRBV29-1 and TRBJ1-1; D might be TRBD1 (5 bases). Germline-derived CDR1 and CDR2 are SQVTM and ANQGSEA. Trimming took off 2 bases at V and 8 bases at J, with 12 bases between the two ends. This CDR3 region has 12 residues.

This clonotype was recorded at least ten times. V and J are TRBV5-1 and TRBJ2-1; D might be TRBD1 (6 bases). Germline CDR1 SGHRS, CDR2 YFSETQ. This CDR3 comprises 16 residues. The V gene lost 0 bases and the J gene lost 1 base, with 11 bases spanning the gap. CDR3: CASSLDPQGSYNEQFF. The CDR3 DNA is TGCGCCAGCAGCTTGGACCCCCAGGGGTCCTACAATGAGCAGTTCTTC.

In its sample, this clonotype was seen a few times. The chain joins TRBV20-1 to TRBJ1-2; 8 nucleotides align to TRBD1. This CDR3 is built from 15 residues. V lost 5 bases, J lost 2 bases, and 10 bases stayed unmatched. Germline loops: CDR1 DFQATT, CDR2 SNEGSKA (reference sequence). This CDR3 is CSAPNMDRANYGYTF. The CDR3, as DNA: TGCAGTGCTCCAAATATGGACAGGGCAAACTATGGCTACACCTTC.

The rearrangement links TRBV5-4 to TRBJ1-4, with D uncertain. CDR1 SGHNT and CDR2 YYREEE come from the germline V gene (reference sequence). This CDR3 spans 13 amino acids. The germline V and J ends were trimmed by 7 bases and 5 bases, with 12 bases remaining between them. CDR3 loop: CASSVLTNEKLFF. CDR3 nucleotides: TGTGCCAGCTCAGTCCTGACGAATGAAAAACTGTTTTTT. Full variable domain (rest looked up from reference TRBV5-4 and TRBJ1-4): ETGVTQSPTHLIKTRGQQVTLRCSSQSGHNTVSWYQQALGQGPQFIFQYYREEENGRGNFPPRFSGLQFPNYSSELNVNALELDDSALYLCASSVLTNEKLFFGSGTQLSVL.